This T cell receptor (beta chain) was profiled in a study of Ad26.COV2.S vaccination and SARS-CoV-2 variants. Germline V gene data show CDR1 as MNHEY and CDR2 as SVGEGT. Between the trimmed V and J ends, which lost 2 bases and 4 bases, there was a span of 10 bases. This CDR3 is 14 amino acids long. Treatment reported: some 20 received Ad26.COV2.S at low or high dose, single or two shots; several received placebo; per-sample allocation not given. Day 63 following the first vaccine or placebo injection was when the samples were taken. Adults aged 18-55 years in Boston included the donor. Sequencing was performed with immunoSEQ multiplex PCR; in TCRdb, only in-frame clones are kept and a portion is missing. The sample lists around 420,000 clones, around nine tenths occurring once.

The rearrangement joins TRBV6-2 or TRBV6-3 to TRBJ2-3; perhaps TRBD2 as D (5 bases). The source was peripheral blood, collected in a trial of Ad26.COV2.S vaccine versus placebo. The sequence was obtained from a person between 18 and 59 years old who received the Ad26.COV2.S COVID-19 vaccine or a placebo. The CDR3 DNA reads TGTGCCAGCAGTTACGTCGGACTTTCAGATACGCAGTATTTT. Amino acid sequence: CASSYVGLSDTQYF.